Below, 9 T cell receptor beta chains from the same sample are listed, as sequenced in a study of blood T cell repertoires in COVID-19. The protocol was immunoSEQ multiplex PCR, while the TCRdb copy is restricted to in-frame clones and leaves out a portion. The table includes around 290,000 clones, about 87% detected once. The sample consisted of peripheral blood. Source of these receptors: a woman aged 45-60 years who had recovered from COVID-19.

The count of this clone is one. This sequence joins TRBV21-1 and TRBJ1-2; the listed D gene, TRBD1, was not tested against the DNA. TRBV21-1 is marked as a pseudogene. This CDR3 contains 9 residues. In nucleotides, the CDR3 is TGTGCCAGCATCTTTCCCCCACACTTC. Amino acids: CASIFPPHF.

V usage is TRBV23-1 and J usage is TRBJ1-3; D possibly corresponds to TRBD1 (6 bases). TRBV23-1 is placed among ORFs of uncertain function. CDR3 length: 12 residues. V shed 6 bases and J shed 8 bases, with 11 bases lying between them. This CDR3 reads CASSEGTHTIYF. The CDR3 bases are TGCGCCAGCAGCGAAGGGACACACACCATATATTTT.

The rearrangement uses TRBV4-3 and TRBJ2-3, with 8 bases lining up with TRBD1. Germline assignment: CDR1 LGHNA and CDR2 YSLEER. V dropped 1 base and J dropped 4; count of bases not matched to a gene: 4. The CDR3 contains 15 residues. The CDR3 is CASSQGQGFADTQYF. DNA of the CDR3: TGCGCCAGCAGCCAAGGACAGGGGTTCGCAGATACGCAGTATTTT.

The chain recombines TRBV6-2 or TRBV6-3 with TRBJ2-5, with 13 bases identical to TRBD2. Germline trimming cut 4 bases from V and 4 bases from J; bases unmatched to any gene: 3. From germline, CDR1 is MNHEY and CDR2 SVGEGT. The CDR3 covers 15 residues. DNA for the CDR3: TGTGCCAGCAGTTCCGGGACTAGCGGGGCAGAGACCCAGTACTTC. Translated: CASSSGTSGAETQYF.

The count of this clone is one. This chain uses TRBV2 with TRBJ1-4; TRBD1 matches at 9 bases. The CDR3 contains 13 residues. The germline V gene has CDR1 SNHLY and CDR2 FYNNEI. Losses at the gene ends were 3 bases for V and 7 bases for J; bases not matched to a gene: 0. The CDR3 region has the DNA TGTGCCAGCAGTGAGGACAGGGGTGAAAAACTGTTTTTT. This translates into CASSEDRGEKLFF.

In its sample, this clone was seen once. The CDR3: CASSAPGSYEQYF. The CDR3 bases are TGTGCCAGCAGCGCCCCAGGCTCCTACGAGCAGTACTTC. This chain joins TRBV11-2 and TRBJ2-7; D unclear. Germline lookup yields CDR1 SGHAT and CDR2 FQNNGV. The CDR3 is 13 residues long. Trimming shortened V by 5 bases and J by 0 bases, and 8 bases separated the two germline ends.

The CDR3 sequence is CASSEDSSGLGNQETQYF. CDR3 nucleotide sequence: TGTGCCAGCAGTGAAGACTCGTCGGGACTAGGCAATCAAGAGACCCAGTACTTC. This chain joins TRBV2 and TRBJ2-5; the match to TRBD2 covers 8 bases. The CDR3 is 18 residues long. Germline CDR1 reads SNHLY; CDR2 reads FYNNEI. The trim removed 1 base at V and 2 bases at J, leaving 12 bases unmatched.

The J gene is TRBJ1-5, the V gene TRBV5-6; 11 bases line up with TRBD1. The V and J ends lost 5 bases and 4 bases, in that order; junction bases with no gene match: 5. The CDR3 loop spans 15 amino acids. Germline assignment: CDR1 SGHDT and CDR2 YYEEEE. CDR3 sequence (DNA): TGTGCCAGCAGAAAAGGACAGGGGGCAAATCAGCCCCAGCATTTT. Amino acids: CASRKGQGANQPQHF. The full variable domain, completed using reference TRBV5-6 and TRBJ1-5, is DAGVTQSPTHLIKTRGQQVTLRCSPKSGHDTVSWYQQALGQGPQFIFQYYEEEERQRGNFPDRFSGHQFPNYSSELNVNALLLGDSALYLCASRKGQGANQPQHFGDGTRLSIL.

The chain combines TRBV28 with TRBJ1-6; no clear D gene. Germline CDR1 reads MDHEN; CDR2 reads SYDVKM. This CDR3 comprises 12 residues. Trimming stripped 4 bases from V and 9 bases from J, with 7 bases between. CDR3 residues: CASSSSGSPLHF. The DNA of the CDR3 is TGTGCCAGCAGTTCTAGCGGTTCACCCCTCCACTTT.